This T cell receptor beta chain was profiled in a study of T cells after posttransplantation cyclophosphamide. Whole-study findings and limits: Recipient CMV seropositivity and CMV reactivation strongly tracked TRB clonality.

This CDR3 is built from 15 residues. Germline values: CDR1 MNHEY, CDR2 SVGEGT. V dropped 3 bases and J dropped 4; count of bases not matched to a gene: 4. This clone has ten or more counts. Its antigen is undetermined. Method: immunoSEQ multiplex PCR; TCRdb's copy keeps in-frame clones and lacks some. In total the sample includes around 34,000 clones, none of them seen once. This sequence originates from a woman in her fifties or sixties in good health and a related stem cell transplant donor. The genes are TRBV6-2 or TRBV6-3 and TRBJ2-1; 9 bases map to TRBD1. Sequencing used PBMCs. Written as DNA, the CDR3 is TGTGCCAGCAGTTATCGGGACAGGGCTTACAATGAGCAGTTCTTC. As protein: CASSYRDRAYNEQFF.